This passage covers 5 T cell receptor beta chains from one sample sequenced in a study of OX40 agonist ivuxolimab in advanced cancers. Libraries were prepared by immunoSEQ multiplex PCR; TCRdb keeps only in-frame clonotypes and omits some of them. Of 100,000 to 150,000 clones listed, around 93% were seen once; the top ten hold under 0.85%. The sample consisted of CD4+ or CD8+ T cells sorted from blood, taken in a trial of the OX40 agonist ivuxolimab. The origin of the receptors is an adult with an advanced solid tumor such as melanoma, head and neck, liver or kidney cancer.

This chain connects TRBV9 to TRBJ2-1; the match to TRBD2 covers 7 bases. This CDR3 has 13 residues. In germline, CDR1 is SGDLS, CDR2 YYNGEE. V gave up 6 bases and J gave up 4 bases; unmatched junction bases: 4. CDR3 in DNA: TGTGCCAGCACAAGCGGGACTTACAATGAGCAGTTCTTC. This codes for CASTSGTYNEQFF.

The CDR3 DNA reads TGCACCAGCAGCCAAGAGCGCCCCGGGACTAGCGGGATAGATGAGCAGTTCTTC. This translates into CTSSQERPGTSGIDEQFF. The chain couples TRBV1 to TRBJ2-1; the table's D gene call, TRBD2, was not cross checked with the DNA. TRBV1 is labeled a pseudogene. The CDR3 consists of 18 residues.

This clone has only one observation. CDR3 protein: CATRQADEAFF. CDR3 in DNA: TGTGCCACCAGACAGGCCGATGAAGCTTTCTTT. The chain carries TRBV15 and TRBJ1-1; perhaps TRBD1 as D (5 bases). With 6 bases removed from V and 7 bases from J, the gap between germline ends came to 9 bases. CDR3 length: 11 residues. Germline V gene sequence: CDR1 LNHNV, CDR2 YYDKDF (reference sequence).

On this clone: Within the sample, other DNA sequences also encode this same CDR3. The rearrangement links TRBV11-3 to TRBJ2-1, with 8 bases identical to TRBD2. V lost 3 bases to trimming and J lost 1 base; unmatched junction nucleotides: 2. Looked up from germline, CDR1 is SGHNT and CDR2 is YENEEA. CDR3 length equals 15 residues. This CDR3 reads CASSLVAGSYNEQFF. As DNA, the CDR3 is TGTGCCAGCAGCTTGGTAGCGGGATCCTACAATGAGCAGTTCTTC.

The chain is built from TRBV7-9 and TRBJ2-7; a weak D match, TRBD2 (5 bases). CDR3 length equals 13 residues. V was shortened by 4 bases and J by 5 bases, with 12 bases between the two germline ends. Germline V gene sequence: CDR1 SEHNR, CDR2 FQNEAQ (reference sequence). The CDR3 sequence: CASSSSLAHEQYF. In DNA, the CDR3 is TGTGCCAGCAGCTCCTCCCTAGCCCACGAGCAGTACTTC.